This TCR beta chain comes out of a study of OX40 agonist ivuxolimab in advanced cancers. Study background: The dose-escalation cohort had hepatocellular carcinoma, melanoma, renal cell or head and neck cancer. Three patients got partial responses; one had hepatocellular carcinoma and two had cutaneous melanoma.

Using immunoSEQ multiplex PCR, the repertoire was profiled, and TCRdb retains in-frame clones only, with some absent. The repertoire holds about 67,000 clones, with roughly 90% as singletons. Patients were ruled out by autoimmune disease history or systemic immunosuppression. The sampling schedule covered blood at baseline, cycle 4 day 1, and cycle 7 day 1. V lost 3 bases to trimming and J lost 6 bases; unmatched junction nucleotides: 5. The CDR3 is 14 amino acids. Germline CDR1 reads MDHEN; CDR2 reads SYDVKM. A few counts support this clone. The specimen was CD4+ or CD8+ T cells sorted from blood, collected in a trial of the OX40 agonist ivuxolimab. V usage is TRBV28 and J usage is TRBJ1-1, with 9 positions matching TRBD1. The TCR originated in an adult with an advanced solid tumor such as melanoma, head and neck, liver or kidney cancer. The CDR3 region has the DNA TGTGCCAGCAGTTTTACAGGGGGCGTCGCTGAAGCTTTCTTT. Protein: CASSFTGGVAEAFF. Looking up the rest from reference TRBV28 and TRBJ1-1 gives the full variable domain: DVKVTQSSRYLVKRTGEKVFLECVQDMDHENMFWYRQDPGLGLRLIYFSYDVKMKEKGDIPEGYSVSREKKERFSLILESASTNQTSMYLCASSFTGGVAEAFFGQGTRLTVV.